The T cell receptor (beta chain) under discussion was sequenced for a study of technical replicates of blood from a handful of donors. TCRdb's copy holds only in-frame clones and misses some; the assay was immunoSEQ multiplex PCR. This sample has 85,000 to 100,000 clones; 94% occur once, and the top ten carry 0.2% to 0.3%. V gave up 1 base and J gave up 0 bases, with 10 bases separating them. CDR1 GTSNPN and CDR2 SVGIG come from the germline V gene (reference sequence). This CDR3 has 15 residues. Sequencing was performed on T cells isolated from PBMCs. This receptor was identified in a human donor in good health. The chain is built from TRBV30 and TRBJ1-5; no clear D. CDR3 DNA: TGTGCCTGGAGTGGCGAGATTAATAGCAATCAGCCCCAGCATTTT. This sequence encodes CAWSGEINSNQPQHF.